This T cell receptor (beta chain) was captured by sequencing in a study of vaccination effects on CD4 cells after COVID-19 (dated by TCRdb to between 2021 and 2023). For the study in its entirety: Across the study, the median time from the second dose to post-vaccine sampling was 72 days (range 14 to 241). SARS-CoV-2 spike-specific CD4+ TCR repertoires from before and after mRNA vaccination were compared in COVID-19 convalescent patients and in infection-naive vaccine recipients. A total of over nine COVID-19 convalescent patients and several SARS-CoV-2-naive healthy vaccine recipients were included in the full study. Cultures from other donors in the study were sequenced with the Oncomine TCR Beta short-read assay on an Illumina iSeq 100. What the research found in general, with its limitations: Among healthy vaccine recipients, nearly all vaccine-induced clones were SARS-CoV-2 mono-reactive, and only 1 of 255 was cross-reactive with common cold coronaviruses. The study was limited by a small number of convalescent patients and lacked early post-infection timepoints. At late post-vaccination timepoints, both infection-induced and vaccine-induced clones showed marked clonal contraction, consistent with waning T cell responses.

V is trimmed back by 2 bases and J by 1 base, and the junction contains 8 bases that no gene match accounts for. The CDR3 numbers 16 residues from cysteine through phenylalanine. Only the CDR3 portion is preserved as DNA: 48 bases, with reading frame beginning at the first base. CDR1 and CDR2 are read off the germline V gene as SGHRS and YFSETQ. Regarding this clone: Its antigen specificity is not known. There are no base qualities to consult, and no much larger clone falls within one base.

In the ViraFEST assay, PBMC were stimulated with viral peptide pools, and TCR sequencing was then used to find antigen-specific CD4+ T cell clonotypes based on their expansion. After roughly 11 days of culture, CD4+ T cells were isolated with the EasySep CD4+ T cell isolation kit. Each participant got two doses of an mRNA SARS-CoV-2 vaccine, either BNT162b2 or mRNA-1273. Healthy vaccine recipients had no prior SARS-CoV-2 infection, confirmed by negative nucleocapsid antibodies before and after vaccination. Approximately 2 million PBMC per well were cultured with approximately 10 ug/ml peptides in IMDM containing approximately 4.7% human AB serum, around 10 IU/ml IL-2 and gentamicin. On days 3 and 7, half of the culture medium was replaced with fresh IL-2-containing medium. Unless otherwise noted, each peptide stimulation condition was cultured in triplicate wells. PBMC were separated from whole blood using Ficoll-Paque Plus gradient centrifugation and were then either cryopreserved at -140C or used fresh. The overlapping peptide pools covered the spike proteins of SARS-CoV-2 and of the common cold coronaviruses HCoV-NL63, HCoV-OC43 and HCoV-229E. The QIAamp micro DNA kit was used to extract genomic DNA from the cultured CD4+ T cells.

The library was generated by the immunoSEQ multiplex PCR assay. DNA from the cultured, isolated CD4+ T cells was subjected to TCR beta CDR3 sequencing. As for the authors' bioinformatics: The analysis removed non-productive TCR sequences, trimmed reads to the CDR3 region, and retained only CDR3s that were 7 or more amino acids long. Antigen-specific clonotypes were identified using the MANAFEST web app by comparison of expansion in peptide wells against reference cultures. To be called positive, a clone needed expansion at FDR<0.05 compared with the reference and with all other wells, an odds ratio greater than 5, and a frequency greater than 0.1% in two replicate wells. A clonotype was defined as cross-reactive if the clonotype was significantly expanded both in SARS-CoV-2 spike wells and in at least one common cold coronavirus spike condition. Using the stringdist R package, CDR3 similarity was measured by Levenshtein distance, and unrooted trees were constructed with ape in R 3.6.1. The source is immuneACCESS, and TCRdb retained only in-frame sequences with V and J called. Part of the clones is not carried over; for the studies checked, unresolved V genes explain less than half of this, and the remainder is unexplained. For V, J and clone size, that table is used; D and trimming come from the DNA. This sample is represented by roughly 41,000 clones; 65% to 75% of them were singletons. Together, the top ten hold about 16% of the sample.

The sequencing used CD4+ T cells from PBMCs cultured with HCoV-OC43 spike peptides, collected after COVID-19 vaccination. In the paper's terms, the cell subset or site label means: HCoV-OC43 spike overlapping peptide pool stimulation. The clonotype comes from a human donor who received a COVID-19 vaccine. Recombination connected TRBV5-1 to TRBJ2-5, with 7 bases aligning to TRBD2. Here the CDR3 is given as CASSFLGGGIQETQYF. The DNA is TGCGCCAGCAGCTTTCTTGGGGGGGGAATCCAAGAGACCCAGTACTTC.